The subject of this entry is one T cell receptor (beta chain). Every patient relapsed after autologous stem cell transplantation, and brentuximab vedotin exposure varied. The data were produced by immunoSEQ multiplex PCR, yet TCRdb's version contains in-frame clones alone and is incomplete. The sample includes tens of thousands of clones, over 80% seen only once; the top ten take about a fifth. The data belong to a study of PD-1 blockade in classical Hodgkin lymphoma. This CDR3 has 16 amino acids. Germline lookup yields CDR1 SGHRS and CDR2 YFSETQ. Trimming cost V 4 bases and J 4 bases, with 17 bases left between them.

The starting material was peripheral blood mononuclear cells (PBMCs), obtained before the second cycle of nivolumab. This TCR was sampled from a human donor with classical Hodgkin lymphoma. The chain uses TRBV5-1 and TRBJ2-2; TRBD1 is a possible D gene (7 bases). CDR3 protein: CASSRGTADSTGELFF. The CDR3 DNA sequence: TGCGCCAGCAGCCGCGGGACAGCGGACAGCACCGGGGAGCTGTTTTTT.